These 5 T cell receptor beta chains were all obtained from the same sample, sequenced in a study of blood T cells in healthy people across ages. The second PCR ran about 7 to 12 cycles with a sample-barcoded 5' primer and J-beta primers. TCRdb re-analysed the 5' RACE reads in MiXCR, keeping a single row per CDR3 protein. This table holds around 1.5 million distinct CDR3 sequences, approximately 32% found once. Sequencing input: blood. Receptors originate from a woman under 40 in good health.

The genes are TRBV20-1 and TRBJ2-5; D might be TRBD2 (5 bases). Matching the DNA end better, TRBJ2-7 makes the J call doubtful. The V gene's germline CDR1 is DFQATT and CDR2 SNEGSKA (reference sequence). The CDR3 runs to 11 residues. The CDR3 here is CSASLASEQYF. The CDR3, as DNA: TGCAGTGCCTCTCTAGCATCCGAGCAGTACTTC.

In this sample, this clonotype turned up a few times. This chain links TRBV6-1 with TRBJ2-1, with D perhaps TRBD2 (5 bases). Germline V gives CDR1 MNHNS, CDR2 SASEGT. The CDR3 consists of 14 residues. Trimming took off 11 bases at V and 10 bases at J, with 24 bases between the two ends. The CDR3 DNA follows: TGTGCCGCGGGCGTAACTCTCCCCCCTCAGGAGCAGTTCTTC. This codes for CAAGVTLPPQEQFF.

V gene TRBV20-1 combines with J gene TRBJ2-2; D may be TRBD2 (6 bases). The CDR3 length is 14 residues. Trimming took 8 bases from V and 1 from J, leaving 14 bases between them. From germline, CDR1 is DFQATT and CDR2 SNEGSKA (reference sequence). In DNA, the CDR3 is TGCAGTACCTCCTTGCGGGAGAACACCGGGGAGCTGTTTTTT. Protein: CSTSLRENTGELFF.

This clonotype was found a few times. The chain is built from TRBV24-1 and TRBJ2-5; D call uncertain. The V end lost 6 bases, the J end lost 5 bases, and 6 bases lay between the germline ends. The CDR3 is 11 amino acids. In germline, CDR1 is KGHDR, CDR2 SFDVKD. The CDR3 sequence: CATSKFETQYF. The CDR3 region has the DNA TGTGCCACCAGTAAATTTGAGACCCAGTACTTC.

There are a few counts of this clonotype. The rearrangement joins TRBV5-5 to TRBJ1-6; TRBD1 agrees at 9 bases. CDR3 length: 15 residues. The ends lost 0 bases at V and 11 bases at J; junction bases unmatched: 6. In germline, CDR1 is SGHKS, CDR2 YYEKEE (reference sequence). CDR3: CASSLAWDRDPPLHF. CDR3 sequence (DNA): TGTGCCAGCAGCTTGGCATGGGACAGGGATCCACCCCTCCACTTT.